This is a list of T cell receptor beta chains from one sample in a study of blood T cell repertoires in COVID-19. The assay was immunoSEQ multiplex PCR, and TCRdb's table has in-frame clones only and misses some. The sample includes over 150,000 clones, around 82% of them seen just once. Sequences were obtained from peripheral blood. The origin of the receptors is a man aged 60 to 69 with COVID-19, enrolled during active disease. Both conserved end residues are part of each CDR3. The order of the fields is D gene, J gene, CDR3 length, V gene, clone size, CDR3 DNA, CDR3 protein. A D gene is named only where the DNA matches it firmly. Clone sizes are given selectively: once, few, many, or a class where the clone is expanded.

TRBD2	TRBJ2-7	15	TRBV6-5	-	TGTGCCAGCAGTAAGACTAGCGGGAGATCCAACGAGCAGTACTTC	CASSKTSGRSNEQYF
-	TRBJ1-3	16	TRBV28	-	TGTGCCAGCACTTCCCTTGACGTCCGGGGGGGAAACACCATATATTTT	CASTSLDVRGGNTIYF
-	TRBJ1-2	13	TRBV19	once	TGTGCCAGTAGTATAGCGGCATCGGGTGGCTACACCTTC	CASSIAASGGYTF
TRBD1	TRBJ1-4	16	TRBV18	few	TGTGCCAGCTCACTACAGGGGGCGCAGGCTAATGAAAAACTGTTTTTT	CASSLQGAQANEKLFF
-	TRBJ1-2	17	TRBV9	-	TGTGCCAGCAGCACCCGAGCCAGCCAGGGGCCGGACTATGGCTACACCTTC	CASSTRASQGPDYGYTF
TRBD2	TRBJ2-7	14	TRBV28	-	TGTGCCAGCCTCCTAGCGGGGGGGCCCTACGAGCAGTACTTC	CASLLAGGPYEQYF
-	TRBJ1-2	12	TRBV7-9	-	TGTGCCAGCAGCCGAGCCCGGGATGGCTACACCTTC	CASSRARDGYTF
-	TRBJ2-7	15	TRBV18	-	TGTGCCAGCTCACCTACAGGGACGATACCCTACGAGCAGTACTTC	CASSPTGTIPYEQYF
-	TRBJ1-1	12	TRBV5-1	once	TGCGCCAGCAGCTTGGCCACGGGGGTCGCTTTCTTT	CASSLATGVAFF
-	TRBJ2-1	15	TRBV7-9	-	TGTGCCAGCAGCTTTTCGAGCGCAGCCTACAATGAGCAGTTCTTC	CASSFSSAAYNEQFF
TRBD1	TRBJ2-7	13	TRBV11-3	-	TGTGCCAGCAGCCACGGACAGGGCTACGAGCAGTACTTC	CASSHGQGYEQYF
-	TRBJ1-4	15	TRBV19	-	TGTGCCAGTAGTTCGGACAGTTGGTCGAATGAAAAACTGTTTTTT	CASSSDSWSNEKLFF
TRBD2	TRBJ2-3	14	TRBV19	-	TGTGCCAGTAACCCACTAGCGGGAGACCAGGCGCAGTATTTT	CASNPLAGDQAQYF
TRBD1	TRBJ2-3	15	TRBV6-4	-	TGTGCCAGCAGTCCCAGGGGGCGTGAAGCGGATACGCAGTATTTT	CASSPRGREADTQYF